This T cell receptor (beta chain) emerged from a study of blood T cells in healthy people across ages. Germline values: CDR1 SGHVS, CDR2 FNYEAQ. The CDR3 runs 13 residues. Trimming took 3 bases from V and 5 from J, leaving 10 bases between them. Through a sample-barcoded 5' primer and a J-beta primer mix, a second PCR was run for roughly 6 to 11 cycles. Via MiXCR, TCRdb re-called the 5' RACE reads, giving one row per CDR3 protein. The profile shows roughly 700,000 distinct CDR3 sequences, 45% to 50% of them singletons. The chain has TRBV7-6 and TRBJ1-1; D remains unclear. Sequencing was performed on blood. This receptor was taken from a woman aged 55-75 years in good health. The CDR3 bases are TGTGCCAGCAGCTTCGGGCATATGACTGAAGCTTTCTTT. Translation gives CASSFGHMTEAFF.